Included here is one T cell receptor (beta chain) sequence, with context. No cognate antigen has been identified for it. The record originates from a study of cytomegalovirus exposure and HLA in healthy donors (dated by TCRdb to about 2017). About the investigation overall: An earlier analysis of 550 to 700 of the donors reported about 250 Gb of sequence data and about 100 million unique TCR beta sequences from around 200 million T cells. An early release covering roughly 600 HLA-typed donors comprised roughly 300 gigabases of sequencing data and tens of millions of unique TCR sequences. Of the 350 to 450 genotyped donors, approximately 83% fell in the genetic ancestry cluster associated with self-reported Caucasian donors. The study was designed to test whether signatures of past pathogen exposure could be identified by cataloging public T cell receptors. The study used immunosequencing to profile the T cell repertoires of several hundred subjects and linked those repertoires to cytomegalovirus serostatus. A separate validation cohort of more than 100 different subjects was used in addition to the approximately 700-subject first cohort. To predict cytomegalovirus infection status, the study brought together high-throughput TCR immunosequencing, statistical association of individual TCRs with disease status, and machine learning. To study patterns of TCR occurrence, a later analysis re-analyzed previously published TCR beta repertoires from 600 to 750 donors and added high-resolution HLA genotyping. In the later analysis, no new phenotypic data were used to find candidate immune exposures; instead, reliance was placed on TCR beta sequences and their occurrence across donors. An earlier analysis of 500 to 650 of the donors applied high-throughput TCR beta sequencing to assess whether each TCR beta V gene segment acted as functional or pseudogenic. Donor age, sex, ethnicity and CMV serostatus were collected together with the repertoire data. Genome-wide SNP genotypes for about 65% of the 666 donors were used in a later genetic analysis, which treated that subset as a discovery cohort. All discovery cohort repertoires had been generated using a single sequencing platform. HLA typing included class I and class II loci at four-digit resolution. Typing coverage differed by locus: A, B, C, DRB1 and DQB1 were typed in about 620-640 donors, DQA1 in about 510, DPA1 in 600 to 610, and DPB1 in approximately 450. Because of strong linkage in the cohort, four or five DR-DQ haplotypes were treated as single units for association and clustering. Across roughly 420 genotyped donors of the cohort, an average of approximately 220,000 unique TCR beta nucleotide sequences per donor were sequenced, and 15% to 20% of those sequences were non-productive. Broader findings and caveats from the paper: Only TCR beta chains were sequenced in this cohort, and the absence of alpha or paired-chain data limited detectable features. In a later analysis, the rate of TCR association differed among HLA loci, with DRB1 alleles having the most associated TCRs and HLA-C alleles having the fewest. It was suggested by the authors that the approach could potentially be generalized to other disease states and immunological phenotypes. Presence/absence analyses assumed roughly uniform sequencing depth across donors, an assumption that may not hold. Most TCR sequences were observed very rarely across donors, whereas some public TCRs were present in many individuals. Three of the identified cytomegalovirus-associated TCR beta chains were confirmed in vitro to be specific for cytomegalovirus antigens. In a later genetic analysis, a missense DCLRE1C variant was associated with V-gene and J-gene trimming of TCR beta chains, and the association was replicated in an independent cohort. Linkage disequilibrium might explain the correlated functional status among segregating V segments, but an unknown experimental factor could not be excluded. A group of highly shared sequence variants was considered likely to be a technical artifact of the sequencing pipeline. In the study, some 160 TCR beta chains were listed as associated with cytomegalovirus. When HLA alleles, especially DR and DQ, strongly co-occurred, attributing TCR associations to individual alleles was difficult. In an earlier analysis of some 500 of the donors, most TCR beta V segments appeared in productive rearrangements about 87% or about 30% of the time, broadly matching IMGT annotations. In a later analysis, most CMV-associated TCR beta chains were found to appear HLA-restricted, with HLA associations seemingly driven largely by CMV exposure. In a later analysis, several top co-occurrence clusters were reported to appear linked to parvovirus B19, influenza, CMV and Epstein-Barr virus. The classifier was reported to diagnose cytomegalovirus status with high specificity and sensitivity in both the original cohort and the validation cohort. The earlier analysis of 587 of the donors excluded approximately 17 rarely observed V segments, including chromosome 9 orphons, because counts were too low. Compared with the approximately 670-donor mean, donors in an Asian-associated ancestry cluster had fewer N-insertions in productive TCRs, according to a later genetic analysis. Immune exposure information for the cohort was limited to CMV serostatus. A later analysis found that HLA-associated TCR beta chains were more clonally expanded and had lower generation probabilities than equally common non-associated chains. In a later analysis, about 17,000 TCR beta sequences were associated with specific HLA alleles at a false discovery rate of 0.05. Because some donors lacked HLA typing at each locus, the association tests relied only on the typed subset. Because the 87-base-pair reads could not distinguish some IMGT-functional V segments, including TRBV6-2 and TRBV6-3, those segments were excluded. A further reported finding was that TCR beta sequences accurately predicted the HLA-A and HLA-B alleles for most subjects in the first cohort.

The cohort consisted of 650 to 850 healthy bone marrow donors. At the time of sampling, all cohort members were nominally healthy, though unrecorded immune exposures were likely present. The donor tested CMV seronegative, placing the donor among the roughly 350 seronegative members of the cohort. A peripheral blood sample was collected from each donor, and TCR beta sequencing was performed on peripheral blood mononuclear cells. Genomic DNA was extracted from the blood cell samples with the Qiagen DNeasy Blood Extraction Kit. CDR1 and CDR2 were assigned from the germline V gene as MNHNS and SASEGT. V sheds 3 bases and J sheds 0 bases, leaving 8 bases between their ends. Including cysteine and phenylalanine, the CDR3 has 15 amino acids. Here the CDR3 DNA is all that survives: 45 bases in frame from base 1. Library preparation employed the immunoSEQ multiplex PCR assay. For the multiplex PCR, a mixture combining 60 forward primers for TCR Vbeta segments and 13 reverse primers for TCR Jbeta segments was used. The CDR3 region of rearranged TCR beta genes was amplified from genomic DNA by a multiplex PCR assay. Amplified TCR beta libraries were sequenced as 87-base-pair reads on the Illumina HiSeq System. The study's own analysis went as follows. In a later analysis, some 80 million unique TCR beta chains were counted across the approximately 620 repertoires, and roughly 11 million of these chains were shared by at least two donors. A nearest-neighbor algorithm error-corrected the raw reads and collapsed the reads into unique sequences, merging closely related sequences to remove PCR and sequencing errors. V, D and J gene segments were assigned by aligning CDR3 sequences to IMGT reference sequences. For a sequence to be retained, a match of at least six nucleotides to both a V gene segment and a J gene segment was required. Rearrangements were classified as productive when the CDR3 lacked stop codons and remained in frame with V and J, and all other rearrangements were classified as non-productive. CDR3 was defined by IMGT convention, running from the second conserved V-encoded cysteine to the conserved J-encoded phenylalanine. In an earlier analysis of around 570 of the donors, sequences lacking an unambiguous match to a single V gene segment were excluded. In an earlier analysis of 587 of the donors, V segments were called functional above 56.7% productive rearrangements and were called segregating when the between-donor standard deviation exceeded 5%. A statistical classification framework was built to diagnose cytomegalovirus status from the catalog of TCR beta chain sequences. V and J gene assignment, in a later analysis, came from comparing TCR nucleotide sequences with IMGT/GENE-DB human TR gene sequences. The TCRdist pipeline was used in a later analysis to assign CDR3 sequences and most-parsimonious VDJ recombination scenarios. In a later analysis, each TCR beta chain was defined by its CDR3 amino acid sequence together with its V-gene family, and reads lacking a unique V-gene family were excluded. A later analysis removed 450 to 600 highly shared, low-generation-probability nucleotide sequences to deal with suspected cross-contamination and a sequencing artifact. In a later analysis, a clonal expansion index for each public chain was calculated from normalized within-repertoire ranks of inferred template counts. Generation probabilities in a later analysis came from a VDJ recombination model fitted to out-of-frame rearrangements, and those results were checked against IGoR. Hypergeometric tests were used in a later analysis to score TCR-TCR, TCR-HLA and TCR-CMV co-occurrence, with a repertoire-size bias correction applied to the TCR pairs. To estimate false discovery rates, a later analysis permuted the HLA or CMV assignments 20 times. In a later analysis, co-occurring TCRs were grouped using DBSCAN, and TCRdist sequence similarity was added for clustering within HLA-allele-positive subsets. For co-occurrence clustering, repertoires with fewer than 30,000 or more than 120,000 public chains were excluded, along with 4 to 6 repertoires with anomalous nucleotide sharing. This is the immuneACCESS table as TCRdb keeps it, with only in-frame sequences that have V and J called. A part of the clones is gone; compared with another copy, unresolved V genes explain less than half, and the rest is unexplained. The DNA was the basis for D and trimming; V, J and clone size are from that table. The sample's records list tens of thousands of clones. The top ten hold approximately 6.9% of the sample.

The sequence was collected from a woman in her thirties or forties in good health and CMV-seronegative. Sequenced sample: PBMCs. The V and J genes are TRBV6-1 and TRBJ1-4; the D gene is unclear. The DNA is TGTGCCAGCAGTGATATGCGTGCAACTAATGAAAAACTGTTTTTT. The resulting protein is CASSDMRATNEKLFF.